The 15 T cell receptor beta chains presented below share a single source sample, sequenced in a study of T cell responses to AZD1222 COVID-19 vaccine. Sequencing was performed with immunoSEQ multiplex PCR; in TCRdb, only in-frame clones are kept and a portion is missing. This sample yields approximately 68,000 clones, of which roughly 84% are seen a single time; around 24% belongs to the top ten. The specimen was peripheral blood, collected on day 0 of AZD1222 vaccination. These receptors all stem from an adult in good health.

This sequence joins TRBV6-5 and TRBJ2-7, with D maybe TRBD1 (5 bases). CDR1 is MNHEY and CDR2 is SVGAGI in the germline V gene. Trimming cost V 7 bases and J 7 bases, with 17 bases left between them. The CDR3 runs to 13 residues. The CDR3 DNA reads TGTGCCAGCAATACTGGGGCAGGGTGGGAGCAGTACTTC. Translation: CASNTGAGWEQYF.

The genes are TRBV5-4 and TRBJ1-5; TRBD1 is a possible D gene (5 bases). Trimming took off 1 base at V and 2 bases at J, with 13 bases between the two ends. Per the germline V gene, CDR1 is SGHNT and CDR2 is YYREEE (reference sequence). The CDR3 runs to 16 residues. CDR3 amino acids: CASSLTRGEGNQPQHF. CDR3 DNA sequence: TGTGCCAGCAGCTTGACGAGGGGTGAGGGCAATCAGCCCCAGCATTTT.

This clone has only one observation. The chain joins TRBV10-3 to TRBJ1-5, with a weak D call TRBD1 (6 bases). Germline lookup yields CDR1 ENHRY and CDR2 SYGVKD. The CDR3 covers 16 residues. V lost 3 bases and J lost 0, with 12 bases in between. CDR3 DNA: TGTGCCATCAGTGATGCGACAGGTAATAGCAATCAGCCCCAGCATTTT. It translates to CAISDATGNSNQPQHF.

The chain uses TRBV18 and TRBJ2-7, with TRBD1 matching over 12 bases. There are 15 residues in the CDR3. Per germline, CDR1 KGHSH and CDR2 LQKENI. Unmatched junction bases numbered 6, after V lost 3 bases and J lost 6 bases. In DNA, the CDR3 is TGTGCCAGCTCACCCTCCAGGGACAGGGGGCGCGAGCAGTACTTC. Its protein product is CASSPSRDRGREQYF.

The chain combines TRBV9 with TRBJ2-3; D gene uncertain. Germline-derived CDR1 and CDR2 are SGDLS and YYNGEE. Trimming took 2 bases from V and 1 from J, leaving 11 bases between them. This CDR3 has 15 residues. CDR3 sequence reads: CASSVGSYGTDTQYF. Written as DNA, the CDR3 is TGTGCCAGCAGCGTTGGTAGCTACGGCACAGATACGCAGTATTTT.

This chain links TRBV5-4 with TRBJ2-3, with D hard to call. The V and J ends lost 0 bases and 7 bases respectively, with 9 bases between them. Germline-derived CDR1 and CDR2 are SGHNT and YYREEE (reference sequence). CDR3 size: 13 residues. DNA of the CDR3: TGTGCCAGCAGCTTGGTACCGGAGAATACGCAGTATTTT. It yields the protein CASSLVPENTQYF.

This clone was found once. V usage is TRBV11-2 and J usage is TRBJ2-7; TRBD1 or TRBD2 may be the D gene (6 bases each). Germline V CDR1 and CDR2: SGHAT, FQNNGV. V was pared by 5 bases and J by 4 bases, with 12 bases between. CDR3 length: 13 residues. CDR3 in DNA: TGTGCCAGCAGCGGCGGAGGGGGATACGAGCAGTACTTC. Its protein product is CASSGGGGYEQYF. The whole variable domain, filled in from reference TRBV11-2 and TRBJ2-7, reads EAGVAQSPRYKIIEKRQSVAFWCNPISGHATLYWYQQILGQGPKLLIQFQNNGVVDDSQLPKDRFSAERLKGVDSTLKIQPAKLEDSAVYLCASSGGGGYEQYFGPGTRLTVT.

This chain uses TRBV27 with TRBJ1-1; D remains unclear. The germline V gene has CDR1 MNHEY and CDR2 SMNVEV (reference sequence). V dropped 8 bases and J dropped 6 bases, with 16 bases sitting between them. The CDR3 is 13 amino acids. Here the CDR3 DNA reads TGTGCCAGCTCGATCATGCACCGTTCTGAAGCTTTCTTT. Its translation is CASSIMHRSEAFF.

The J gene is TRBJ1-6, the V gene TRBV14; a possible D gene is TRBD1 (5 bases). CDR1 SGHDN and CDR2 FVKESK come from the germline V gene. V shed 0 bases and J shed 14 bases, with 11 bases lying between them. The CDR3 covers 13 residues. The CDR3 DNA is TGTGCCAGCAGCCAAGAGGGTCAGGGAACCCTCCACTTT. Translating it yields CASSQEGQGTLHF.

This chain links TRBV7-8 with TRBJ2-7; TRBD2 matches 9 bases. The CDR3 length is 16 residues. From germline, CDR1 is SGHVS and CDR2 FQNEAQ. Losses at the gene ends were 5 bases for V and 3 bases for J; bases not matched to a gene: 11. This CDR3 is CASSPVWLAGYYEQYF. The CDR3 DNA follows: TGTGCCAGCAGCCCGGTATGGCTAGCGGGGTACTACGAGCAGTACTTC.

This chain connects TRBV28 to TRBJ2-1; D is perhaps TRBD1 or TRBD2 (6 bases each). Germline V gene lookup returns CDR1 MDHEN and CDR2 SYDVKM. The ends were cut back, 6 bases at V and 10 bases at J, with 16 bases in the middle. The CDR3 sequence is 13 residues long. CDR3 sequence (DNA): TGTGCCAGCAGGGGGGGCGGGGTCGGCGAGCAGTTCTTC. Protein product: CASRGGGVGEQFF.

The rearrangement joins TRBV30 to TRBJ1-1; D is unresolved. Germline V gene lookup returns CDR1 GTSNPN and CDR2 SVGIG (reference sequence). Trimming left V 3 bases short and J 1 base short, with 15 bases between. The CDR3 runs 15 residues. The chain's CDR3 is CAWRQWEPPNTEAFF. The CDR3 bases are TGTGCCTGGAGGCAGTGGGAGCCCCCGAACACTGAAGCTTTCTTT.

The chain couples TRBV18 to TRBJ1-6; possible D gene TRBD1, 6 bases. Trimming took 2 bases from V and 8 from J, leaving 16 bases between them. The CDR3 extends over 16 amino acids. Germline loops: CDR1 KGHSH, CDR2 LQKENI. Here the CDR3 reads CASSPLTGSKDSPLHF. CDR3 sequence (DNA): TGTGCCAGCTCACCATTAACAGGGAGCAAGGATTCACCCCTCCACTTT.

The chain joins TRBV7-9 to TRBJ2-3; 7 nucleotides agree with TRBD2. Germline trimming cut 5 bases from V and 5 bases from J; bases unmatched to any gene: 7. CDR1 and CDR2 (germline): SEHNR, FQNEAQ (reference sequence). The CDR3 loop spans 14 amino acids. CDR3 DNA sequence: TGTGCCAGCAGCCGTCGGGACTATCGAGATACGCAGTATTTT. Amino acid sequence: CASSRRDYRDTQYF. The complete variable domain, with remaining parts taken from reference TRBV7-9 and TRBJ2-3, reads DTGVSQNPRHKITKRGQNVTFRCDPISEHNRLYWYRQTLGQGPEFLTYFQNEAQLEKSRLLSDRFSAERPKGSFSTLEIQRTEQGDSAMYLCASSRRDYRDTQYFGPGTRLTVL.

The rearrangement joins TRBV12-3 or TRBV12-4 to TRBJ1-5; D call uncertain. The ends were cut back, 2 bases at V and 4 bases at J, with 6 bases in the middle. The CDR3 sequence is 13 residues long. The CDR3 DNA follows: TGTGCCAGCAGTTTAACCGTTAATCAGCCCCAGCATTTT. Residues: CASSLTVNQPQHF.